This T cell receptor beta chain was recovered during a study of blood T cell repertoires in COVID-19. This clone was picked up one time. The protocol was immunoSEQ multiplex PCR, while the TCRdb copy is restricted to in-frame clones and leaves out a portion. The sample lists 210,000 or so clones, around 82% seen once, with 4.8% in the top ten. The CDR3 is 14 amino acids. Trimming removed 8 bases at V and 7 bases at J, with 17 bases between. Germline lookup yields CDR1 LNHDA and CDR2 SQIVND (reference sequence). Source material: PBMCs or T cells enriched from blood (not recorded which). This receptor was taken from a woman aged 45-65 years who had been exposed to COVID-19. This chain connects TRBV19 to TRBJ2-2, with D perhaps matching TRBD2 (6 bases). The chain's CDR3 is CASSSTSEGGELFF. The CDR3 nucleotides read TGTGCCAGTTCCTCGACCTCGGAGGGCGGGGAGCTGTTTTTT.